Detailed here is one TCR beta chain. Its antigen is not known. The sample comes from a study of vaccination effects on CD4 cells after COVID-19. General observations from the study: From healthy vaccinees, only 1 of 255 vaccine-induced clones also reacted to common cold coronaviruses.

The table came from immunoSEQ multiplex PCR; TCRdb's copy has only in-frame clones and leaves some out. The data contain tens of thousands of clones, approximately 70% of them singletons. Subsequent to approximately 9 days of culture, CD4+ T cells were isolated. The source was CD4+ T cells from PBMCs cultured without peptide, collected before COVID-19 vaccination. This TCR was recovered from a human donor who received a COVID-19 vaccine.

CDR3: CASTQRGEQFF. As DNA, the CDR3 is TGTGCCAGCACCCAACGGGGTGAGCAGTTCTTC. This chain connects TRBV6-9 to TRBJ2-1; D is possibly TRBD2 (5 bases). V lost 7 bases and J lost 9, with 10 bases in between. Germline values: CDR1 MNHGY, CDR2 SVAAGI. This CDR3 region has 11 residues.